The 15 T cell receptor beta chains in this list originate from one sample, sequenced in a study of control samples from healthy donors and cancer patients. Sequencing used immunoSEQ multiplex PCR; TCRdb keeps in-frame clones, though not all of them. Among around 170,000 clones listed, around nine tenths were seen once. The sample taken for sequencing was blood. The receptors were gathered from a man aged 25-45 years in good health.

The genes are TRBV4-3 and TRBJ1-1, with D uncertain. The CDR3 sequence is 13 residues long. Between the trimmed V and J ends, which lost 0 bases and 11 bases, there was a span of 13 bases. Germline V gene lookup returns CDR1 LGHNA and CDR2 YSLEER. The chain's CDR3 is CASSQDLGRMAFF. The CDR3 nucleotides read TGCGCCAGCAGCCAAGATTTGGGTCGTATGGCTTTCTTT.

The CDR3 loop is CASSIGQGGYTF. Written as DNA, the CDR3 is TGTGCCAGTAGTATAGGCCAGGGTGGCTACACCTTC. V gene TRBV19 combines with J gene TRBJ1-2, with a tentative D call TRBD1 (5 bases). Germline V lookup: CDR1 LNHDA, CDR2 SQIVND (reference sequence). This CDR3 is built from 12 residues. V was trimmed by 1 base and J by 7 bases, leaving 7 bases between them. The whole variable domain, remainder taken from reference TRBV19 and TRBJ1-2, is DGGITQSPKYLFRKEGQNVTLSCEQNLNHDAMYWYRQDPGQGLRLIYYSQIVNDFQKGDIAEGYSVSREKKESFPLTVTSAQKNPTAFYLCASSIGQGGYTFGSGTRLTVV.

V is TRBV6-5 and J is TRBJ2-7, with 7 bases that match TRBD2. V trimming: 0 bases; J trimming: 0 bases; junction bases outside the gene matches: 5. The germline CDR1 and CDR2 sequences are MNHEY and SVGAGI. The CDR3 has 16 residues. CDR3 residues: CASSYSPLAASYEQYF. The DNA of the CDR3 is TGTGCCAGCAGTTACTCGCCCCTAGCGGCCTCCTACGAGCAGTACTTC.

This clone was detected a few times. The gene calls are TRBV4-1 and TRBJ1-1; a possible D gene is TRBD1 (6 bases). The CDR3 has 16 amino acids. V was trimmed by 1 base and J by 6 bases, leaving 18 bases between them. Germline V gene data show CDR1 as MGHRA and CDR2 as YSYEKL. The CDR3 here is CASSQVATGLLAEAFF. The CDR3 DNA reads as TGCGCCAGCAGCCAAGTTGCAACAGGGCTGTTGGCTGAAGCTTTCTTT.

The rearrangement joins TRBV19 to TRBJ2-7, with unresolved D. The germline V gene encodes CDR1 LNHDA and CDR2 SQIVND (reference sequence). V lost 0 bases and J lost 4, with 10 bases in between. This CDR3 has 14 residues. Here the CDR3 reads CASSIDGSLYEQYF. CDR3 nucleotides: TGTGCCAGTAGTATAGACGGCAGTCTGTACGAGCAGTACTTC.

The CDR3 bases are TGCGCCAGCAGCCACTCTGACGGGCAGTACTTC. This encodes CASSHSDGQYF. The rearrangement links TRBV4-1 to TRBJ2-7; no clear D gene. Germline loops: CDR1 MGHRA, CDR2 YSYEKL. CDR3 size: 11 residues. Trimming took 3 bases from V and 9 from J, leaving 9 bases between them.

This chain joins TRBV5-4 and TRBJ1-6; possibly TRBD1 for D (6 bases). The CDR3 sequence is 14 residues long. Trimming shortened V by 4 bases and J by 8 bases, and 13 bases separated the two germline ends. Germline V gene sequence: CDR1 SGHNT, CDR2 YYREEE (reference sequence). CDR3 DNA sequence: TGTGCCAGCAGCGGGGCGAACAGGGATTCACCCCTCCACTTT. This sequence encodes CASSGANRDSPLHF.

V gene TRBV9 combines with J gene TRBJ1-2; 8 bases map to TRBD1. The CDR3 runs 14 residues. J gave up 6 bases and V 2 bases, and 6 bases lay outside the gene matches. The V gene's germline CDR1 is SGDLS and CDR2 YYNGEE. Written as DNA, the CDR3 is TGTGCCAGCAGCGTGGGACAGGACCGCCATGGCTACACCTTC. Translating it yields CASSVGQDRHGYTF.

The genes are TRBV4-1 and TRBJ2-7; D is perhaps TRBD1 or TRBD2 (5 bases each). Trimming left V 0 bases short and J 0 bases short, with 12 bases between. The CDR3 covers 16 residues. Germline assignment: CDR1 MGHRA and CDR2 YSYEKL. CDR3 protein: CASSQEGTHSSYEQYF. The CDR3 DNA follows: TGCGCCAGCAGCCAAGAAGGGACCCATAGCTCCTACGAGCAGTACTTC.

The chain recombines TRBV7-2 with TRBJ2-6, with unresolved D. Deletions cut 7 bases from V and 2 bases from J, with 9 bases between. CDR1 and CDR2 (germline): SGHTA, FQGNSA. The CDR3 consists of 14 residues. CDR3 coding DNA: TGTGCCAGCACCCCAAGCCCTGGGGCCAACGTCCTGACTTTC. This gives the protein CASTPSPGANVLTF.

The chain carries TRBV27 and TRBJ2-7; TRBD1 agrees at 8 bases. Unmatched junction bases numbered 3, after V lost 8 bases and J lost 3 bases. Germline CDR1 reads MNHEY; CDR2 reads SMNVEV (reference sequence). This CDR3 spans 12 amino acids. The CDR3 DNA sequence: TGTGCCAGCGGGACAGGAAGCTACGAGCAGTACTTC. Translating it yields CASGTGSYEQYF.

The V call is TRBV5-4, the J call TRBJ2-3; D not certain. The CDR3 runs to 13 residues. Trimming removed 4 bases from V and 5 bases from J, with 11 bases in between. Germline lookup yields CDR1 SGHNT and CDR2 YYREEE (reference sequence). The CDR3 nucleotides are TGTGCCAGCAGCCCACATGATGAAGATACGCAGTATTTT. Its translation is CASSPHDEDTQYF. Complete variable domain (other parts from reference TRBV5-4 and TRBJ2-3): ETGVTQSPTHLIKTRGQQVTLRCSSQSGHNTVSWYQQALGQGPQFIFQYYREEENGRGNFPPRFSGLQFPNYSSELNVNALELDDSALYLCASSPHDEDTQYFGPGTRLTVL.

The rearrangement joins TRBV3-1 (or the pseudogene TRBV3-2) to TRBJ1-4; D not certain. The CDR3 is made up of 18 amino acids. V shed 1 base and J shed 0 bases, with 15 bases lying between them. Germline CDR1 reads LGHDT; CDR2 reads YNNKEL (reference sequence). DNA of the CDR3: TGTGCCAGCAGCCAAGTCGTCAGCGGTATTGCAACTAATGAAAAACTGTTTTTT. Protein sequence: CASSQVVSGIATNEKLFF.

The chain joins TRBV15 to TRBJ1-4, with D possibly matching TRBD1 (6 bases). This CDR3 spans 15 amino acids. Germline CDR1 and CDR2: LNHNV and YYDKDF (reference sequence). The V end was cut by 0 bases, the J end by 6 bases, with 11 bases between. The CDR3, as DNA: TGTGCCACCAGCAGAGATCCCAGGGGCGATGAAAAACTGTTTTTT. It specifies CATSRDPRGDEKLFF.

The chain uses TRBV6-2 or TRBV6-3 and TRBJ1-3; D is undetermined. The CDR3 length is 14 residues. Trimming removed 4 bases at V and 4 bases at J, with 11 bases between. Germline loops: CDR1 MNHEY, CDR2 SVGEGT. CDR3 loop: CASSFDPFGNTIYF. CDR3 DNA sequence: TGTGCCAGCAGTTTCGACCCGTTCGGAAACACCATATATTTT.